This T cell receptor beta chain was sequenced during a study of human T cells and chemical hapten exposure. Study-wide context: Skin on the upper inner arm, 2 cm by 2 cm in size, was sensitized with 2% DPC.

TCRdb fed the RACE reads into MiXCR, producing one record per CDR3 protein. The table lists approximately 340,000 distinct CDR3 sequences, around 7% of them singletons, with less than 10% in the top ten. There are a few counts of this clonotype. Its cognate antigen is unknown. Findings and limits, study-wide: Large CDR3 similarity clusters arose significantly more often from expanded TCRs than from controls. The study found that PT1 expanded TCR counts correlated positively with patch test score.

Trimming at V came to 2 bases and at J to 5 bases, leaving 6 bases not matched to a gene. The germline gives CDR1 SEHNR, CDR2 FQNEAQ (reference sequence). The CDR3 is 15 residues long. The time point: patch test 1, 2 weeks after DPC sensitization. The treatment: therapeutic diphenylcyclopropenone sensitization with weekly scalp DPC. Alopecia patients between 18 and 70 years old and suitable for DPC were used as donors. The rearrangement links TRBV7-9 to TRBJ2-7; 10 bases are a match to TRBD2. This sequence originates from a woman between 18 and 29 years old with alopecia areata. Some clones in this sample may be carry-over from other donors' samples. The sample here was whole blood, taken in connection with sensitization to the hapten diphenylcyclopropenone (DPC). The CDR3 is CASSLSSGGRDEQYF. DNA of the CDR3: TGTGCCAGCAGCTTAAGTAGCGGGGGGCGGGACGAGCAGTACTTC.